This TCR beta chain came from a study of identical twins (dated by TCRdb to 2015 to 2016). Regarding the complete study: To test whether fetal clonotypes persist, this study deep-sequenced TCR alpha and beta repertoires from monozygotic twins, from unrelated adults of various ages, and from cord blood. To rule out contamination, replicate twin experiments were performed at different times with different library preparation protocols.

Points the paper makes about the study in general: Conclusions relied on cross-sectional statistical analysis, since the same donors could not be followed over many years. Fewer insertions were carried by abundant cord blood beta clonotypes, a similar but weaker trend appeared in young adult naive repertoires, and no such trend appeared in memory repertoires. A weaker excess of twin sharing was found in beta out-of-frame sequences because the signal-to-noise ratio was lowered by fewer shared sequences. Zero-insertion analyses could be partly confounded by invariant T cells such as MAIT and iNKT, although diverse VJ usage argued against such confounding for most clonotypes. In monozygotic twins, recombination models systematically underestimated out-of-frame TCR alpha sharing, but the models matched the sharing seen between unrelated individuals. Out-of-frame TCR alpha sequences shared between twins showed an excess of low generation-probability sequences compared with coincidental sharing between unrelated individuals.

Only healthy Caucasian donors were included. Library construction relied on 5' RACE. The instrument given in TCRdb is Illumina HiSeq 2000. A universal primer binding site was added through template switching, and the final cDNA carried a unique molecular identifier so that TCR cDNA molecules could be counted accurately. Specific primers in the conserved constant-segment region were used to synthesize first-strand cDNA for the TCR alpha and beta chains. Each cDNA library was double barcoded, with a SMART-Mk sample barcode plus Illumina barcodes, to control for contamination. Two successive PCR steps introduced TruSeq adapter sequences along with Illumina sample barcodes. The TCR alpha and beta cDNA libraries were sequenced on the Illumina HiSeq platform using custom primers. In the source study's methods: Raw reads were processed with MiGEC to extract unique molecular identifiers, and MiXCR was used to determine CDR3 positions. For each individual, recombination models were inferred using an EM algorithm with the repgenHMM and IGoR tools. Shared clonotype analysis was performed with the tcR package in R, normalizing sharing by the product of cloneset sizes. To study raw recombination free of thymic and clonal selection effects, out-of-frame nonproductive sequences were analyzed. TCRdb handled the public reads itself, with Q25 trimming in fastp and clone calling in MiXCR, and kept productive beta chains. Each record represents a unique CDR3 protein, reported with the most common genes and DNA among its rows. These V and J calls originate from TCRdb's pipeline instead of the authors' own analysis. The sample table records 1,800,000 or so distinct CDR3 sequences; 32% of these occur just once. The top ten clonotypes cover about 0.27% of the sample.

From the cysteine up to the phenylalanine, the CDR3 has a length of 16 residues. Only the CDR3 DNA is retained, 48 bases long and in frame from the first base. The trim is 2 bases for V and 3 bases for J, with a gap of 17 bases between the germline ends. CDR1 and CDR2, per the germline V gene, are MNHEY and SVGAGI. A note on this clonotype: Its antigen target is currently unknown. Base qualities are not provided; no much larger clone lies one nucleotide away.

The clonotype originates from a newborn girl in good health. The rearrangement combines TRBV6-5 with TRBJ2-7, with the identity of the D gene unclear. The sequencing input was cord blood. The DNA sequence is as follows: TGTGCCAGCAGTTACCGCCCGACAAGGAACCGCTACGAGCAGTACTTC. This sequence encodes CASSYRPTRNRYEQYF.